Below are 10 T cell receptor beta chains sequenced from a single sample in a study of spatial heterogeneity in lung cancer. TCRdb called the 5' RACE reads again in MiXCR, with one record for every CDR3 protein. This sample yields 2,000 to 2,500 distinct CDR3 sequences, of which roughly 7.1% are seen a single time; around an eighth belongs to the top ten. Time point noted: sample taken at primary tumor resection. The sample was normal lung tissue next to the tumor, taken at surgery. The receptors originated from a male donor with early-stage non-small cell lung cancer.

This clonotype is deemed medium-sized. This rearrangement joins TRBV24-1 to TRBJ2-3, with D possibly matching TRBD2 (6 bases). The germline V and J ends were trimmed by 7 bases and 3 bases, with 16 bases remaining between them. This CDR3 is built from 15 residues. Germline values: CDR1 KGHDR, CDR2 SFDVKD. This chain's CDR3 is CATSLGGGATDTQYF. CDR3 coding DNA: TGTGCCACCAGCCTGGGGGGTGGGGCGACAGATACGCAGTATTTT.

This clonotype is medium-sized. The rearrangement joins TRBV29-1 to TRBJ2-3, with 10 bases lining up with TRBD1. Germline CDR1 reads SQVTM; CDR2 reads ANQGSEA. The CDR3 has 14 amino acids. After removal of 8 bases from V and 0 bases from J, the junction contained 5 bases not matched to a gene. This CDR3 reads CSTGQGGSTDTQYF. The CDR3 nucleotides read TGCAGCACCGGACAGGGGGGGAGCACAGATACGCAGTATTTT.

This clonotype ranks as medium-sized. J is TRBJ1-1 and V is TRBV5-1, with 7 bases lining up with TRBD1. Germline V gene data show CDR1 as SGHRS and CDR2 as YFSETQ. V trimming: 3 bases; J trimming: 8 bases; junction bases outside the gene matches: 4. The CDR3 spans 12 residues. CDR3 nucleotide sequence: TGCGCCAGCAGCTCCCAGGGACAGGAAGCTTTCTTT. Translation: CASSSQGQEAFF.

Within the sample, this clonotype is medium-sized (0.01 to 0.1%). The chain uses TRBV4-3 and TRBJ1-1; D might be TRBD1 (6 bases). V was cut by 0 bases and J by 4 bases, with 18 bases left in between. Per germline, CDR1 LGHNA and CDR2 YSLEER. This CDR3 comprises 17 residues. CDR3 sequence (DNA): TGCGCCAGCAGCCAAGACCCCAGGACAGCCCTGCGCACTGAAGCTTTCTTT. Protein product: CASSQDPRTALRTEAFF.

Relative to its sample, this clonotype is medium-sized. CDR3 coding DNA: TGTGCCAGCAGCGCGACAGCCCAACTTAACACCGGGGAGCTGTTTTTT. This codes for CASSATAQLNTGELFF. V and J are TRBV28 and TRBJ2-2; D possibly corresponds to TRBD1 (5 bases). The CDR3 is 16 amino acids. The V end was cut by 6 bases, the J end by 2 bases, with 16 bases between. Germline CDR1 and CDR2: MDHEN and SYDVKM.

This clonotype is medium-sized in the sample. The chain joins TRBV29-1 to TRBJ1-2, with D perhaps TRBD1 (5 bases). Germline lookup yields CDR1 SQVTM and CDR2 ANQGSEA. V lost 6 bases and J lost 3, with 14 bases in between. The CDR3 runs to 13 residues. CDR3 bases: TGCAGCGTCCGGACACCTTCTGACTATGGCTACACCTTC. It codes for CSVRTPSDYGYTF.

This clonotype is judged medium-sized. The J gene is TRBJ1-1, the V gene TRBV2; tentative D call: TRBD1 (5 bases). Germline assignment: CDR1 SNHLY and CDR2 FYNNEI. CDR3 length equals 16 residues. Trimming removed 8 bases at V and 3 bases at J, with 22 bases between. CDR3: CASLIEGLIGDTEAFF. The CDR3 nucleotides read TGTGCCAGCCTGATCGAGGGGCTAATAGGGGACACTGAAGCTTTCTTT.

In its sample, this clonotype ranks as medium-sized. V usage is TRBV5-1 and J usage is TRBJ1-1, with 7 bases identical to TRBD1. The germline CDR1 and CDR2 sequences are SGHRS and YFSETQ. There are 15 residues in the CDR3. Trimming removed 4 bases from V and 1 base from J; junction bases left unmatched: 7. CDR3 protein: CASSITGAPNTEAFF. The CDR3 region has the DNA TGCGCCAGCAGCATTACAGGGGCTCCGAACACTGAAGCTTTCTTT.

This clonotype is judged medium-sized (0.01 to 0.1%). CDR3 DNA: TGTGCCAGTAGTAGGCCCTTGACGCGGTCCGGGGCCAACGTCCTGACTTTC. It yields the protein CASSRPLTRSGANVLTF. The rearrangement links TRBV19 to TRBJ2-6; no definite D call. The V gene lost 4 bases and the J gene lost 4 bases, with 17 bases spanning the gap. The CDR3 length is 17 residues. Germline-derived CDR1 and CDR2 are LNHDA and SQIVND (reference sequence).

This clonotype is medium-sized in the sample. The chain joins TRBV6-1 to TRBJ2-3; 12 bases match TRBD2. J gave up 4 bases and V 2 bases, and 1 base lay outside the gene matches. Germline V CDR1 and CDR2: MNHNS, SASEGT. The CDR3 is 15 amino acids. The CDR3 is CASSELAGGPDTQYF. The CDR3 nucleotides are TGTGCCAGCAGTGAACTAGCGGGAGGGCCAGATACGCAGTATTTT.